The 5 T cell receptor beta chains reported below all come from one sample, sequenced in a study of cytomegalovirus exposure and HLA in healthy donors. This PCR relied on a set of 60 Vbeta primers and 13 Jbeta primers. Repertoires were generated with immunoSEQ multiplex PCR, while TCRdb's copy carries only in-frame clones and drops some. The table includes about 160,000 clones, roughly 84% detected once. Sequencing was performed on PBMCs. These receptors were taken from a man aged 18 to 30 in good health and CMV-seronegative.

This chain connects TRBV20-1 to TRBJ2-3; D is unclear. The V end lost 6 bases, the J end lost 2 bases, and 6 bases lay between the germline ends. The CDR3 is 11 amino acids. In germline, CDR1 is DFQATT, CDR2 SNEGSKA (reference sequence). DNA of the CDR3: TGCAGTGCCGAGGACACAGATACGCAGTATTTT. Translating gives CSAEDTDTQYF.

The genes are TRBV29-1 and TRBJ2-7; 8 bases are a match to TRBD1. The V and J ends lost 1 base and 4 bases, in that order; junction bases with no gene match: 3. Germline V CDR1 and CDR2: SQVTM, ANQGSEA. The CDR3 is 13 residues long. The CDR3 DNA is TGCAGCGTTGAAGGCGGACAGGGTTACGAGCAGTACTTC. Residues: CSVEGGQGYEQYF.

DNA of the CDR3: TGTGCCAGCAGCCTCGGGGGATCTAACTATGGCTACACCTTC. Protein: CASSLGGSNYGYTF. The genes are TRBV5-8 and TRBJ1-2, with a tentative D call TRBD1 (5 bases). The ends were cut back, 4 bases at V and 0 bases at J, with 10 bases in the middle. CDR3 length: 14 residues. The germline CDR1 and CDR2 sequences are SGHTS and YDEGEE.

The chain recombines TRBV5-6 with TRBJ1-3, with D possibly TRBD1 on 5 matching bases. The CDR3 is 16 residues long. Germline-derived CDR1 and CDR2 are SGHDT and YYEEEE. V was clipped by 0 bases and J by 4 bases, with 14 bases between them. CDR3 coding DNA: TGTGCCAGCAGCTTGGCCCCTCGGGGGTACGGAAACACCATATATTTT. It translates to CASSLAPRGYGNTIYF. Together with reference TRBV5-6 and TRBJ1-3, the CDR3 gives the full variable domain: DAGVTQSPTHLIKTRGQQVTLRCSPKSGHDTVSWYQQALGQGPQFIFQYYEEEERQRGNFPDRFSGHQFPNYSSELNVNALLLGDSALYLCASSLAPRGYGNTIYFGEGSWLTVV.

The CDR3 DNA reads as TGTGCCAGCAGCTTCGAGGGGGCGGGGGAGACCCAGTACTTC. Translated: CASSFEGAGETQYF. This chain connects TRBV5-4 to TRBJ2-5; possibly TRBD1 for D (7 bases). The CDR3 sequence is 14 residues long. Germline V gene lookup returns CDR1 SGHNT and CDR2 YYREEE (reference sequence). Trimming removed 2 bases from V and 5 bases from J, with 13 bases in between.